The 19 T cell receptor beta chains given below trace back to one sample, sequenced in a study of blood T cell repertoires in COVID-19. TCRdb keeps only in-frame clones here, not all; method: immunoSEQ multiplex PCR. The repertoire holds about 160,000 clones, with roughly 80% as singletons. The sample consisted of peripheral blood. All receptors come from a man in his 70s with acute or convalescent COVID-19.

The chain links TRBV29-1 to TRBJ2-7; D might be TRBD1 (5 bases). The CDR3 is 12 amino acids. Trimming removed 2 bases at V and 4 bases at J, with 9 bases between. Germline V lookup: CDR1 SQVTM, CDR2 ANQGSEA. The CDR3 sequence is CSVETGVYEQYF. The CDR3 nucleotides are TGCAGCGTTGAAACAGGAGTATACGAGCAGTACTTC.

The chain is built from TRBV18 and TRBJ1-1, with a possible D match to TRBD1 (6 bases). Trimming removed 6 bases at V and 1 base at J, with 18 bases between. This CDR3 is 16 amino acids long. The V gene's germline CDR1 is KGHSH and CDR2 LQKENI. The CDR3 protein is CASSPQGTGWNTEAFF. In DNA, the CDR3 is TGTGCCAGCTCCCCCCAAGGAACAGGGTGGAACACTGAAGCTTTCTTT.

The rearrangement links TRBV4-2 to TRBJ2-7, with TRBD1 matching over 9 bases. The CDR3 loop spans 16 amino acids. Germline V gene lookup returns CDR1 LGHNA and CDR2 YNFKEQ. V shed 3 bases, J shed 0 bases, and the junction held 6 bases outside the gene matches. This chain's CDR3 is CASSQQGQGISYEQYF. CDR3 bases: TGTGCCAGCAGCCAGCAGGGACAGGGAATCTCCTACGAGCAGTACTTC.

The rearrangement joins TRBV25-1 to TRBJ2-1, with 8 bases matching TRBD2. The CDR3 runs 17 residues. From germline, CDR1 is MGHDK and CDR2 SYGVNS. Losses at the gene ends were 2 bases for V and 3 bases for J; bases not matched to a gene: 9. CDR3 residues: CASSEPATSGRYNEQFF. In DNA form, the CDR3 reads TGTGCCAGCAGTGAACCCGCTACTAGCGGACGCTACAATGAGCAGTTCTTC.

This clone was seen just once. The chain employs TRBV2 and TRBJ2-7; TRBD2 is a possible D gene (5 bases). Looked up from germline, CDR1 is SNHLY and CDR2 is FYNNEI. V dropped 5 bases and J dropped 3 bases, with 14 bases sitting between them. The CDR3 is made up of 14 amino acids. The CDR3 region is CASSRGGGLYEQYF. The CDR3 region has the DNA TGTGCCAGCAGTCGAGGAGGCGGTCTCTACGAGCAGTACTTC.

The chain recombines TRBV10-1 with TRBJ1-5; no definite D call. The ends were cut back, 3 bases at V and 6 bases at J, with 9 bases in the middle. CDR3 length: 13 amino acids. The germline V gene has CDR1 WNHNN and CDR2 SYGVQD (reference sequence). CDR3 sequence reads: CASSDEGSQPQHF. The CDR3 DNA sequence: TGCGCCAGCAGTGATGAAGGGAGTCAGCCCCAGCATTTT.

This chain connects TRBV14 to TRBJ1-5, with D uncertain. The CDR3 is made up of 13 amino acids. Trimming left V 0 bases short and J 6 bases short, with 6 bases between. Germline V gene sequence: CDR1 SGHDN, CDR2 FVKESK. The CDR3 protein is CASSQDLGQPQHF. Written as DNA, the CDR3 is TGTGCCAGCAGCCAAGATCTAGGTCAGCCCCAGCATTTT.

The chain employs TRBV11-2 and TRBJ2-2; D gene ambiguous. The CDR3 sequence is 16 residues long. The V gene's germline CDR1 is SGHAT and CDR2 FQNNGV. The V and J ends lost 0 bases and 8 bases respectively, with 16 bases between them. For the CDR3, the DNA is TGTGCCAGCAGCTTAGAGGCGGCCAGAGGCATGGGGGAGCTGTTTTTT. Residues: CASSLEAARGMGELFF.

The V call is TRBV7-6, the J call TRBJ2-5; TRBD2 agrees at 9 bases. The CDR3 totals 16 residues. The trim removed 1 base at V and 3 bases at J, leaving 6 bases unmatched. CDR1 and CDR2 from the germline V gene are SGHVS and FNYEAQ. CDR3 amino acids: CASSLETSGAKETQYF. Here the CDR3 DNA reads TGTGCCAGCAGCTTAGAGACTAGCGGTGCGAAAGAGACCCAGTACTTC.

This chain connects TRBV5-1 to TRBJ2-1; TRBD2 is a possible D gene (6 bases). The germline V gene has CDR1 SGHRS and CDR2 YFSETQ. The V end lost 4 bases, the J end lost 1 base, and 9 bases lay between the germline ends. The CDR3 is 14 residues long. CDR3 protein: CASSHGGSYNEQFF. The CDR3 nucleotides read TGCGCCAGCAGCCACGGGGGTTCCTACAATGAGCAGTTCTTC.

The table lists this clone with a few counts. DNA of the CDR3: TGTGCCAGCAGGGGACTAGCATTGGACACCGGGGAGCTGTTTTTT. Translation: CASRGLALDTGELFF. The chain combines TRBV2 with TRBJ2-2; 9 bases fit TRBD2. The CDR3 extends over 15 amino acids. The germline V gene has CDR1 SNHLY and CDR2 FYNNEI. V trimming: 6 bases; J trimming: 3 bases; junction bases outside the gene matches: 5.

The chain employs TRBV11-2 and TRBJ1-1; D is undetermined. The CDR3 is 12 amino acids. V shed 2 bases and J shed 4 bases, with 5 bases lying between them. The germline V gene encodes CDR1 SGHAT and CDR2 FQNNGV. The CDR3 DNA reads TGTGCCAGCAGCTTATCCGGCACTGAAGCTTTCTTT. Amino acid sequence: CASSLSGTEAFF.

V and J are TRBV19 and TRBJ1-5; TRBD1 matches 7 bases. Germline V gene lookup returns CDR1 LNHDA and CDR2 SQIVND (reference sequence). This CDR3 spans 15 amino acids. Trimming took 3 bases from V and 4 from J; bases not matched to a gene: 6. The DNA for the CDR3 is TGTGCCAGTAGTATCGAGGGACAGAAGAATCAGCCCCAGCATTTT. Its protein product is CASSIEGQKNQPQHF.

This clone is a singleton in its sample. The chain couples TRBV9 to TRBJ1-3; D ambiguous. Trimming took off 4 bases at V and 0 bases at J, with 8 bases between the two ends. The CDR3 is made up of 14 amino acids. The germline V gene encodes CDR1 SGDLS and CDR2 YYNGEE. This CDR3 is CASSTSSSGNTIYF. The DNA for the CDR3 is TGTGCCAGCAGCACTTCGAGCTCTGGAAACACCATATATTTT.

The chain has TRBV7-2 and TRBJ1-6, with a possible D match to TRBD1 (6 bases). CDR1 SGHTA and CDR2 FQGNSA come from the germline V gene. The CDR3 has 15 residues. V shed 4 bases and J shed 5 bases, with 12 bases lying between them. The CDR3 nucleotides read TGTGCCAGCAGCTCCCGGACAGCAGATAATTCACCCCTCCACTTT. It specifies CASSSRTADNSPLHF.

The chain employs TRBV19 and TRBJ1-1, with D perhaps matching TRBD1 (6 bases). The CDR3 contains 15 residues. Germline CDR1 and CDR2: LNHDA and SQIVND (reference sequence). The V end lost 5 bases, the J end lost 0 bases, and 13 bases lay between the germline ends. CDR3 nucleotide sequence: TGTGCCAGTAGTTCCCGGACAGCACTGAACACTGAAGCTTTCTTT. This codes for CASSSRTALNTEAFF.

V usage is TRBV24-1 and J usage is TRBJ1-1, with TRBD1 matching 7 bases. Germline CDR1 KGHDR, CDR2 SFDVKD. This CDR3 spans 14 amino acids. J was trimmed by 5 bases and V by 5 bases; bases with no gene match: 7. CDR3 sequence (DNA): TGTGCCACCAGTGCGGCGGACAGGAGGACTGAAGCTTTCTTT. This sequence encodes CATSAADRRTEAFF.

J is TRBJ2-7 and V is TRBV7-6; D might be TRBD1 (5 bases). CDR1 and CDR2 from the germline V gene are SGHVS and FNYEAQ. With 4 bases removed from V and 4 bases from J, the gap between germline ends came to 20 bases. The CDR3 sequence is 16 residues long. This CDR3 is CASSSRAGRESYEQYF. The CDR3 nucleotides are TGTGCCAGCAGCTCCAGGGCTGGCAGGGAATCGTACGAGCAGTACTTC.

By frequency in the sample, this clone is medium-sized (0.01 to 0.1%). The chain couples TRBV6-5 to TRBJ2-7; 9 nucleotides agree with TRBD1. Germline lookup yields CDR1 MNHEY and CDR2 SVGAGI. With 6 bases clipped from V and 5 bases from J, the junction kept 8 bases outside the gene matches. The CDR3 contains 14 residues. In nucleotides, the CDR3 is TGTGCCAGCAGGGCGGGACAGGGTTTTAACGAGCAGTACTTC. Protein: CASRAGQGFNEQYF.